A single sample gave rise to the 30 T cell receptor beta chains below, sequenced in a study of T cell responses to AZD1222 COVID-19 vaccine. The data were produced by immunoSEQ multiplex PCR, yet TCRdb's version contains in-frame clones alone and is incomplete. The repertoire includes about 99,000 clones, over 80% of them detected once, and less than 9.5% sits in the top ten. The specimen was peripheral blood, collected on day 0 of AZD1222 vaccination. These receptor sequences come from an adult in good health.

The V gene is TRBV28, the J gene TRBJ2-7; D gene ambiguous. This CDR3 has 13 amino acids. The germline V gene encodes CDR1 MDHEN and CDR2 SYDVKM. Trimming pared 6 bases from V and 5 bases from J, leaving 14 bases between. CDR3 nucleotides: TGTGCCAGCAGCCTACCACCCCCCAACGAGCAGTACTTC. Protein: CASSLPPPNEQYF.

The chain uses TRBV28 and TRBJ2-1, with TRBD1 matching 9 bases. Germline V lookup: CDR1 MDHEN, CDR2 SYDVKM. This CDR3 comprises 14 residues. The V segment lost 5 bases and the J segment 7 bases; nucleotides outside the gene matches: 6. The chain's CDR3 is CASSPWTGENEQFF. Here the CDR3 DNA reads TGTGCCAGCAGTCCATGGACAGGGGAAAATGAGCAGTTCTTC.

The chain uses TRBV7-9 and TRBJ2-3, with TRBD2 matching 9 bases. CDR1 SEHNR and CDR2 FQNEAQ come from the germline V gene (reference sequence). V lost 5 bases and J lost 5; bases outside the gene matches: 11. The CDR3 contains 16 residues. CDR3 DNA sequence: TGTGCCAGCAGCCCAAGGACCCGCGGGGGGGGAGATACGCAGTATTTT. Its protein product is CASSPRTRGGGDTQYF.

The J gene is TRBJ2-7, the V gene TRBV6-2 or TRBV6-3; tentative D call: TRBD1 (6 bases). The CDR3 has 16 amino acids. V lost 4 bases and J lost 6, with 22 bases in between. Germline assignment: CDR1 MNHEY and CDR2 SVGEGT. As DNA, the CDR3 is TGTGCCAGCAGTTGGCGTGGGGACACGGTCGTTGGCGAGCAGTACTTC. Translated, it gives CASSWRGDTVVGEQYF.

This chain connects TRBV29-1 to TRBJ2-5, with a weak D call TRBD1 (6 bases). This CDR3 is built from 13 residues. Trimming removed 4 bases at V and 4 bases at J, with 13 bases between. Germline V gives CDR1 SQVTM, CDR2 ANQGSEA. The CDR3 nucleotides read TGCAGCGTTGCCCACACAGGGCGAGAGACCCAGTACTTC. Amino acids: CSVAHTGRETQYF.

In its sample, this clone was seen a few times. The gene calls are TRBV29-1 and TRBJ1-1; no reliable D call. The V gene lost 7 bases and the J gene lost 4 bases, with 13 bases spanning the gap. The CDR3 spans 12 residues. Germline V CDR1 and CDR2: SQVTM, ANQGSEA. The CDR3 is CSALTIGTEAFF. The CDR3 DNA reads TGCAGCGCCCTCACCATAGGCACTGAAGCTTTCTTT.

This chain joins TRBV30 and TRBJ1-1; the D gene is possibly TRBD1 (6 bases). The CDR3 is 12 amino acids. V was pared by 3 bases and J by 4 bases, with 9 bases between. CDR1 GTSNPN and CDR2 SVGIG come from the germline V gene (reference sequence). CDR3 bases: TGTGCCTGGAGATTGACAGGCACTGAAGCTTTCTTT. Its protein product is CAWRLTGTEAFF.

This chain uses TRBV19 with TRBJ1-5; 12 bases are shared with TRBD1. Germline V gives CDR1 LNHDA, CDR2 SQIVND (reference sequence). This CDR3 has 17 amino acids. V trimming: 8 bases; J trimming: 0 bases; junction bases outside the gene matches: 8. DNA of the CDR3: TGTGCCAGTCTCCCGGGACAGGGGGCGGTTAGCAATCAGCCCCAGCATTTT. Translated: CASLPGQGAVSNQPQHF.

This clone was observed a handful of times. The chain employs TRBV28 and TRBJ1-3; D is perhaps TRBD1 (5 bases). The CDR3 is made up of 15 amino acids. V was shortened by 3 bases and J by 0 bases, with 9 bases between the two germline ends. The germline gives CDR1 MDHEN, CDR2 SYDVKM. The CDR3 nucleotides are TGTGCCAGCAGTTTCGGGGCGTACTCTGGAAACACCATATATTTT. Residues: CASSFGAYSGNTIYF.

The chain joins TRBV4-3 to TRBJ2-1; TRBD1 matches 11 bases. Trimming at V came to 3 bases and at J to 4 bases, leaving 8 bases not matched to a gene. Germline CDR1 reads LGHNA; CDR2 reads YSLEER. The CDR3 is 17 amino acids. The CDR3 loop reads CASSQGTGGVRYNEQFF. The CDR3 coding sequence is TGCGCCAGCAGCCAGGGGACAGGGGGGGTTAGGTACAATGAGCAGTTCTTC.

The chain carries TRBV5-1 and TRBJ2-7; TRBD1 agrees at 8 bases. This CDR3 comprises 16 residues. CDR1 SGHRS and CDR2 YFSETQ come from the germline V gene. Trimming removed 0 bases from V and 3 bases from J; junction bases left unmatched: 8. The CDR3, as DNA: TGCGCCAGCAGCTTGGGGGGGACAGGACGTTACTACGAGCAGTACTTC. It yields the protein CASSLGGTGRYYEQYF.

J is TRBJ2-5 and V is TRBV28; tentatively, D is TRBD2 (5 bases). Per the germline V gene, CDR1 is MDHEN and CDR2 is SYDVKM. This CDR3 contains 14 residues. The germline V and J ends were trimmed by 7 bases and 5 bases, with 17 bases remaining between them. The CDR3 DNA reads TGTGCCAGCACGTTGCGTCGGGAATGGGAGACCCAGTACTTC. Protein sequence: CASTLRREWETQYF. The entire variable domain, with the rest obtained from reference TRBV28 and TRBJ2-5, is as follows: DVKVTQSSRYLVKRTGEKVFLECVQDMDHENMFWYRQDPGLGLRLIYFSYDVKMKEKGDIPEGYSVSREKKERFSLILESASTNQTSMYLCASTLRREWETQYFGPGTRLLVL.

This clone was seen a handful of times. The chain combines TRBV10-3 with TRBJ2-7; the D gene is possibly TRBD2 (6 bases). Germline V gene sequence: CDR1 ENHRY, CDR2 SYGVKD. This CDR3 is 13 amino acids long. V was shortened by 6 bases and J by 3 bases, with 12 bases between the two germline ends. The CDR3 DNA is TGTGCCATCAGGAGCGGGCTCGACTACGAGCAGTACTTC. This encodes CAIRSGLDYEQYF.

The J gene is TRBJ2-1, the V gene TRBV28; D not certain. V was pared by 1 base and J by 10 bases, with 5 bases between. Per the germline V gene, CDR1 is MDHEN and CDR2 is SYDVKM. This CDR3 has 11 amino acids. The CDR3 here is CASSLLEEQFF. The CDR3 DNA reads as TGTGCCAGCAGTTTATTAGAAGAGCAGTTCTTC.

CDR3 sequence reads: CATSVSQTEQFF. CDR3 in DNA: TGTGCCACCAGTGTGAGTCAGACTGAGCAGTTCTTC. The rearrangement uses TRBV24-1 and TRBJ2-1, with no clear D. The V and J ends lost 5 bases and 9 bases respectively, with 10 bases between them. Germline CDR1 and CDR2: KGHDR and SFDVKD. This CDR3 has 12 residues.

The sample holds one count of this clone. This chain links TRBV3-1 (or the pseudogene TRBV3-2) with TRBJ1-6; the match to TRBD1 covers 8 bases. Germline V CDR1 and CDR2: LGHDT, YNNKEL (reference sequence). V shed 4 bases and J 10 bases; nucleotides not matched to a gene: 9. The CDR3 runs 15 residues. The CDR3 here is CASSRMTGAGSPLHF. CDR3 coding DNA: TGTGCCAGCAGCCGTATGACAGGGGCAGGGTCACCCCTCCACTTT.

About this clone: Other DNA sequences of this sample code for an identical CDR3. This CDR3 reads CASSYGGLTDTQYF. The CDR3 coding sequence is TGTGCCAGCAGTTACGGGGGGCTTACAGATACGCAGTATTTT. The chain recombines TRBV6-5 with TRBJ2-3; D might be TRBD1 or TRBD2, each matching 6 bases. The CDR3 is made up of 14 amino acids. CDR1 is MNHEY, CDR2 SVGAGI, per germline. V was cut by 2 bases and J by 3 bases, with 9 bases left in between.

The genes are TRBV6-5 and TRBJ1-2, with D possibly matching TRBD1 (5 bases). This CDR3 has 13 residues. Germline V gene sequence: CDR1 MNHEY, CDR2 SVGAGI. Deletions cut 6 bases from V and 8 bases from J, with 16 bases between. CDR3 amino acids: CASRSAGAGGYTF. The CDR3 DNA reads TGTGCCAGCAGGTCAGCCGGGGCCGGAGGCTACACCTTC.

CDR3 in amino acids: CASTPGYRGTEAFF. Written as DNA, the CDR3 is TGTGCCAGCACCCCGGGGTACCGAGGCACTGAAGCTTTCTTT. V and J are TRBV6-5 and TRBJ1-1; D is uncertain. The length of the CDR3 is 14 residues. V shed 7 bases and J shed 4 bases, with 16 bases lying between them. From germline, CDR1 is MNHEY and CDR2 SVGAGI.

J is TRBJ2-5 and V is TRBV10-3; 9 nucleotides align to TRBD1. Germline V gene lookup returns CDR1 ENHRY and CDR2 SYGVKD. The junction had 4 bases not matched to a gene; V was cut back by 4 bases and J by 4 bases. The CDR3 sequence is 14 residues long. The CDR3 DNA follows: TGTGCCATCAGTGGACAGGGGGGGGTAGAGACCCAGTACTTC. Amino acids: CAISGQGGVETQYF.

V and J are TRBV4-2 and TRBJ2-3; 14 bases agree with TRBD2. Germline CDR1 reads LGHNA; CDR2 reads YNFKEQ. The CDR3 has 17 residues. J was trimmed by 2 bases and V by 3 bases; bases with no gene match: 4. CDR3 amino acids: CASSHRLAGGITDTQYF. The DNA of the CDR3 is TGTGCCAGCAGCCACCGACTAGCGGGGGGGATCACAGATACGCAGTATTTT.

The chain combines TRBV15 with TRBJ1-2, with D hard to call. Germline CDR1 and CDR2: LNHNV and YYDKDF (reference sequence). The germline V and J ends were trimmed by 0 bases and 7 bases, with 9 bases remaining between them. This CDR3 is built from 13 residues. The CDR3 reads CATSRDRTAGYTF. CDR3 nucleotides: TGTGCCACCAGCAGAGATAGAACCGCTGGCTACACCTTC.

This clone was seen a handful of times. The sample has other DNA sequences that encode this CDR3 too. The chain uses TRBV6-5 and TRBJ1-5; D uncertain. The germline V gene encodes CDR1 MNHEY and CDR2 SVGAGI. The CDR3 loop spans 15 amino acids. V was shortened by 0 bases and J by 4 bases, with 10 bases between the two germline ends. The CDR3 spells CASSYSRGSNQPQHF. The CDR3 coding sequence is TGTGCCAGCAGTTACTCGAGAGGCAGTAATCAGCCCCAGCATTTT.

Of note for this clone: One junction end does not reproduce the germline sequence, and a read error may be involved. Here the CDR3 reads CASSTGTSPNTGELFF. In DNA form, the CDR3 reads TGTGCCAGCAGTACCGGGACTAGCCCGAACACCGGGGAGCTGTTTTTT. V is TRBV19 and J is TRBJ2-2; 9 positions agree with TRBD2. CDR1 and CDR2 (germline): LNHDA, SQIVND (reference sequence). This CDR3 region has 16 residues.

J is TRBJ1-1 and V is TRBV18, with D hard to call. This CDR3 region has 15 residues. Per the germline V gene, CDR1 is KGHSH and CDR2 is LQKENI. V lost 4 bases and J 4 bases, leaving 16 bases between the germline ends. The CDR3 DNA follows: TGTGCCAGCTCACTCCGTCAGGCATTAGGCACTGAAGCTTTCTTT. Translating gives CASSLRQALGTEAFF.

The genes are TRBV15 and TRBJ2-3, with 12 bases fitting TRBD2. Per the germline V gene, CDR1 is LNHNV and CDR2 is YYDKDF (reference sequence). J gave up 4 bases and V 5 bases, and 4 bases lay outside the gene matches. The CDR3 is 15 residues long. CDR3 region: CATSGRLAGADTQYF. CDR3 in DNA: TGTGCCACCAGCGGAAGACTAGCGGGAGCAGATACGCAGTATTTT. Full variable domain (remainder filled in from reference TRBV15 and TRBJ2-3): DAMVIQNPRYQVTQFGKPVTLSCSQTLNHNVMYWYQQKSSQAPKLLFHYYDKDFNNEADTPDNFQSRRPNTSFCFLDIRSPGLGDTAMYLCATSGRLAGADTQYFGPGTRLTVL.

This chain connects TRBV2 to TRBJ1-2; D might be TRBD1 (6 bases). There are 15 residues in the CDR3. Germline V gene data show CDR1 as SNHLY and CDR2 as FYNNEI. V dropped 8 bases and J dropped 5 bases, with 21 bases sitting between them. The CDR3 is CASGAQAGARYGYTF. DNA of the CDR3: TGTGCCAGCGGGGCCCAGGCAGGGGCGAGGTATGGCTACACCTTC.

This clone was detected only once. The chain couples TRBV4-3 to TRBJ1-2; D is uncertain. The CDR3 is 16 residues long. Germline-derived CDR1 and CDR2 are LGHNA and YSLEER. Deletions cut 4 bases from V and 8 bases from J, with 23 bases between. The CDR3 loop reads CASSLGTSALPGGYTF. DNA of the CDR3: TGCGCCAGCAGCCTTGGAACGTCAGCTCTCCCTGGGGGCTACACCTTC.

Only a few counts were recorded for this clone. The V gene is TRBV3-1 (or the pseudogene TRBV3-2), the J gene TRBJ2-2; D is tentatively TRBD1 or TRBD2 (5 bases each). V was pared by 2 bases and J by 3 bases, with 19 bases between. This CDR3 region has 18 residues. Germline CDR1 LGHDT, CDR2 YNNKEL (reference sequence). DNA of the CDR3: TGTGCCAGCAGCCAATTTATCGAGGGGTGGACTTACACCGGGGAGCTGTTTTTT. Translated: CASSQFIEGWTYTGELFF.

The CDR3 nucleotides read TGTGCCAGCAGGGGGACACGGACAGGGTCTAATCAGCCCCAGCATTTT. Translation gives CASRGTRTGSNQPQHF. The chain employs TRBV2 and TRBJ1-5; 8 bases agree with TRBD1. CDR1 is SNHLY and CDR2 is FYNNEI in the germline V gene. The CDR3 has 16 amino acids. V trimming: 6 bases; J trimming: 4 bases; junction bases outside the gene matches: 11.